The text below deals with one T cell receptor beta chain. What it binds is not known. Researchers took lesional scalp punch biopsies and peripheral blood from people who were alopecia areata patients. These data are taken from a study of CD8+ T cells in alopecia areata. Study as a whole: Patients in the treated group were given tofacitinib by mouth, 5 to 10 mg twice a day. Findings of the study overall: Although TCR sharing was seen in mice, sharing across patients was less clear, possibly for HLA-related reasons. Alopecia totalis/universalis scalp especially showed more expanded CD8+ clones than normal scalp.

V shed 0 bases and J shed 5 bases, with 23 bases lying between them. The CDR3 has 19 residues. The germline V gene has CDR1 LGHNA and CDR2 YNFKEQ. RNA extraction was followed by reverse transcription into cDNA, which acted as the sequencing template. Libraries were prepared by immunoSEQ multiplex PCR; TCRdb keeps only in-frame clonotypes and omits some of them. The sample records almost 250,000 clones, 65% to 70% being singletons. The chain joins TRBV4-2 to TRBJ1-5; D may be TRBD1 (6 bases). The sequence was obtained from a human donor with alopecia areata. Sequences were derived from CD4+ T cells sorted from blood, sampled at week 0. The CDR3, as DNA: TGTGCCAGCAGCCAAGATAGTGGGCTGAGGGGGGGAAGGGATCAGCCCCAGCATTTT. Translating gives CASSQDSGLRGGRDQPQHF.